What follows are 15 T cell receptor beta chains derived from one specimen sequenced in a study of blood T cell repertoires in COVID-19. Produced via immunoSEQ multiplex PCR; TCRdb's table is partial and in-frame only. The table lists 300,000 to 400,000 clones, roughly 90% of them singletons, with about 3% in the top ten. The sequencing input was peripheral blood. All receptors derive from a woman aged 25 to 39 with COVID-19, enrolled during active disease.

CDR3 loop: CASSLGLRTEEQYF. The CDR3 nucleotides are TGTGCCAGCAGCTTAGGCCTAAGGACAGAAGAGCAGTACTTC. The chain employs TRBV13 and TRBJ2-7; D is perhaps TRBD1 (6 bases). The CDR3 is 14 residues long. The V and J ends lost 0 bases and 7 bases respectively, with 13 bases between them. Per germline, CDR1 PRHDT and CDR2 FYEKMQ (reference sequence).

This chain links TRBV10-3 with TRBJ2-3; 16 positions match TRBD2. This CDR3 has 17 residues. Losses at the gene ends were 6 bases for V and 2 bases for J; bases not matched to a gene: 5. Germline lookup yields CDR1 ENHRY and CDR2 SYGVKD. In nucleotides, the CDR3 is TGTGCCATCAGCATGGGACTAGCGGGAGGGGACACAGATACGCAGTATTTT. This gives the protein CAISMGLAGGDTDTQYF.

This clone was counted a few times. V gene TRBV5-6 combines with J gene TRBJ2-3, with 10 positions matching TRBD1. With 3 bases clipped from V and 3 bases from J, the junction kept 7 bases outside the gene matches. The CDR3 consists of 16 residues. The germline V gene encodes CDR1 SGHDT and CDR2 YYEEEE. The CDR3 loop reads CASSYRTGGPTDTQYF. The CDR3 nucleotides are TGTGCCAGCAGCTATCGGACAGGGGGACCAACAGATACGCAGTATTTT.

The chain links TRBV5-6 to TRBJ2-3, with 7 positions matching TRBD2. The CDR3 loop spans 14 amino acids. Germline V lookup: CDR1 SGHDT, CDR2 YYEEEE. The junction had 7 bases not matched to a gene; V was cut back by 6 bases and J by 3 bases. DNA for the CDR3: TGTGCCAGCAACCTGCCGGGGGGAACAGATACGCAGTATTTT. Its protein is CASNLPGGTDTQYF.

V and J are TRBV18 and TRBJ1-6; D not certain. V was cut by 2 bases and J by 10 bases, with 15 bases left in between. This CDR3 region has 15 residues. CDR1 and CDR2 (germline): KGHSH, LQKENI. The CDR3 coding sequence is TGTGCCAGCTCACCATCTGCGGCGGACTCGTCACCCCTCCACTTT. Translated, it gives CASSPSAADSSPLHF.

The rearrangement uses TRBV19 and TRBJ1-3, with D perhaps TRBD1 (5 bases). This CDR3 has 16 amino acids. The V and J ends lost 2 bases and 0 bases respectively, with 11 bases between them. Germline CDR1 and CDR2: LNHDA and SQIVND (reference sequence). The DNA for the CDR3 is TGTGCCAGTAGTATACTGACAGCTAACTCTGGAAACACCATATATTTT. This codes for CASSILTANSGNTIYF.

CDR3 loop: CASSYSRAYEQYV. CDR3 coding DNA: TGTGCCAGCAGTTACTCACGGGCCTACGAGCAGTACGTC. The chain combines TRBV6-2 or TRBV6-3 with TRBJ2-7; D ambiguous. V was shortened by 0 bases and J by 2 bases, with 5 bases between the two germline ends. The germline gives CDR1 MNHEY, CDR2 SVGEGT. The CDR3 loop spans 13 amino acids.

The chain is built from TRBV28 and TRBJ2-7; tentative D call: TRBD2 (7 bases). Germline values: CDR1 MDHEN, CDR2 SYDVKM. The CDR3 is made up of 15 amino acids. Trimming pared 6 bases from V and 7 bases from J, leaving 22 bases between. CDR3 sequence: CASRGRRGAREEQYF. Written as DNA, the CDR3 is TGTGCCAGCAGAGGGAGACGGGGGGCTAGGGAGGAGCAGTACTTC.

A note on this clone: The sample contains more than one DNA sequence encoding this CDR3. This sequence joins TRBV7-9 and TRBJ1-5; weak D call: TRBD1 (5 bases). The V and J ends lost 1 base and 7 bases respectively, with 8 bases between them. CDR3 length: 13 residues. CDR1 and CDR2 (germline): SEHNR, FQNEAQ (reference sequence). The CDR3 loop is CASSLGGSQPQHF. CDR3 coding DNA: TGTGCCAGCAGCTTAGGGGGCAGCCAGCCCCAGCATTTT.

The chain couples TRBV7-2 to TRBJ1-5, with 9 bases that match TRBD1. Germline loops: CDR1 SGHTA, CDR2 FQGNSA. The junction had 5 bases not matched to a gene; V was cut back by 1 base and J by 4 bases. CDR3 length: 16 residues. The CDR3 is CASSLEGTGWNQPQHF. DNA for the CDR3: TGTGCCAGCAGCTTAGAAGGGACAGGGTGGAATCAGCCCCAGCATTTT.

The rearrangement uses TRBV9 and TRBJ1-5, with TRBD1 identical over 7 bases. The CDR3 covers 15 residues. The ends lost 4 bases at V and 8 bases at J; junction bases unmatched: 12. CDR1 SGDLS and CDR2 YYNGEE come from the germline V gene. CDR3 DNA: TGTGCCAGCAGCCCAAGGGGGACAGAGTGGGAGCCCCAGCATTTT. It translates to CASSPRGTEWEPQHF.

The genes are TRBV4-1 and TRBJ1-5, with D tentatively TRBD1 (5 bases). Germline assignment: CDR1 MGHRA and CDR2 YSYEKL. The CDR3 covers 17 residues. Trimming left V 0 bases short and J 3 bases short, with 15 bases between. Written as DNA, the CDR3 is TGCGCCAGCAGCCAAGAAGGCCAGGGCCTTACCAATCAGCCCCAGCATTTT. It codes for CASSQEGQGLTNQPQHF.

The chain joins TRBV6-2 or TRBV6-3 to TRBJ2-7, with a possible D match to TRBD1 (5 bases). The CDR3 contains 14 residues. The V end lost 4 bases, the J end lost 2 bases, and 12 bases lay between the germline ends. CDR1 MNHEY and CDR2 SVGEGT come from the germline V gene. The CDR3 reads CASSWGTLAYEQYV. In DNA, the CDR3 is TGTGCCAGCAGTTGGGGCACTTTGGCCTACGAGCAGTACGTC.

The rearrangement uses TRBV6-5 and TRBJ1-5; D is possibly TRBD1 (6 bases). Trimming removed 5 bases at V and 7 bases at J, with 18 bases between. This CDR3 has 15 residues. Looked up from germline, CDR1 is MNHEY and CDR2 is SVGAGI. CDR3 region: CASSRAAQGGQPQHF. The CDR3 bases are TGTGCCAGCAGTCGCGCCGCACAGGGCGGACAGCCCCAGCATTTT.

This clone was observed a handful of times. The genes are TRBV4-3 and TRBJ2-2; the D gene is possibly TRBD2 (6 bases). The CDR3 runs to 17 residues. Germline-derived CDR1 and CDR2 are LGHNA and YSLEER. Trimming cost V 4 bases and J 0 bases, with 15 bases left between them. The CDR3 DNA is TGCGCCAGCAGCCTGGGGACTCCGATCGCGAACACCGGGGAGCTGTTTTTT. As protein: CASSLGTPIANTGELFF.